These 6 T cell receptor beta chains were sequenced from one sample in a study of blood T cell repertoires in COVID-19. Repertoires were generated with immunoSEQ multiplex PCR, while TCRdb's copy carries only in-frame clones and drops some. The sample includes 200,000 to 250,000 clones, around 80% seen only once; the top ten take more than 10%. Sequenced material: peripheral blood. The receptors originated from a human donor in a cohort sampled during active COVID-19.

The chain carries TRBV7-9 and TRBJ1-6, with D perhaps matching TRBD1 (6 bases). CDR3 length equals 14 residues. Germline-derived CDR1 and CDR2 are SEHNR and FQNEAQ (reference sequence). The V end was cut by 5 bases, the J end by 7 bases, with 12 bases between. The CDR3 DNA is TGTGCCAGCAGCCTAACAGGGAGCAATTCACCCCTCCACTTT. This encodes CASSLTGSNSPLHF.

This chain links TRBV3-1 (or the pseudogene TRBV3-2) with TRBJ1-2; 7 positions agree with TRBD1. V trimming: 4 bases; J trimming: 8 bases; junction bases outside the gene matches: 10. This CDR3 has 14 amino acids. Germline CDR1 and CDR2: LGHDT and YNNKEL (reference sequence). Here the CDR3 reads CASSPGKGARGYTF. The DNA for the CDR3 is TGTGCCAGCAGCCCCGGGAAGGGGGCGCGAGGCTACACCTTC.

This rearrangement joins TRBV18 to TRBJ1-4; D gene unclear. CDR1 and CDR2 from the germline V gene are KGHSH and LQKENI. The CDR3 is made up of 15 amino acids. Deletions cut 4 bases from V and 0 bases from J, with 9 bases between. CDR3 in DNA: TGTGCCAGCTCACAAAACGGAGCAACTAATGAAAAACTGTTTTTT. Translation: CASSQNGATNEKLFF.

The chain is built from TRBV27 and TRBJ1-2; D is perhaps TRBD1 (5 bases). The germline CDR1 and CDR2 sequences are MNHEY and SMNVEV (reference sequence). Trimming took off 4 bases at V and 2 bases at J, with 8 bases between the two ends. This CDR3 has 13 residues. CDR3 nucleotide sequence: TGTGCCAGCAGTTGGCAGGGAAACTATGGCTACACCTTC. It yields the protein CASSWQGNYGYTF.

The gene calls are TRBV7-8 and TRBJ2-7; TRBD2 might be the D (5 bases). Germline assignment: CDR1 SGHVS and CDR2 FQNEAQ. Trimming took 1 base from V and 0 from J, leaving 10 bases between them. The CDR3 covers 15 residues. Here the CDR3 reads CASSLEDYDSYEQYF. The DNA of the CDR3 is TGTGCCAGCAGCTTAGAAGACTACGACTCCTACGAGCAGTACTTC.

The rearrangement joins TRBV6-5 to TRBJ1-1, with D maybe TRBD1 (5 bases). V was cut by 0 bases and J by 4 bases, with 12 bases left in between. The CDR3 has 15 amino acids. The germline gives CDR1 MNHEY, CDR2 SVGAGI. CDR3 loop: CASSYSLLRGTEAFF. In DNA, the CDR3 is TGTGCCAGCAGTTACTCGTTATTAAGGGGCACTGAAGCTTTCTTT.